The 14 T cell receptor beta chains reported below all come from one sample, sequenced in a study of blood T cell repertoires in COVID-19. Generated by immunoSEQ multiplex PCR, the TCRdb table keeps only in-frame clones and is missing some. Among approximately 97,000 clones listed, around 87% were seen once. Sequenced input: peripheral blood. The source is a woman in her 50s with COVID-19, enrolled during active disease.

V is TRBV2 and J is TRBJ1-1; weak D call: TRBD1 (5 bases). This CDR3 has 13 residues. V gave up 6 bases and J gave up 1 base, with 9 bases separating them. Germline V CDR1 and CDR2: SNHLY, FYNNEI. The CDR3 region is CASSRDWNTEAFF. The CDR3 nucleotides read TGTGCCAGCAGCCGGGACTGGAACACTGAAGCTTTCTTT.

The gene calls are TRBV5-1 and TRBJ2-1; D is ambiguous. This CDR3 is built from 13 residues. In germline, CDR1 is SGHRS, CDR2 YFSETQ. Trimming cost V 4 bases and J 0 bases, with 5 bases left between them. The CDR3 spells CASSLSSYNEQFF. In nucleotides, the CDR3 is TGCGCCAGCAGCCTGAGCTCCTACAATGAGCAGTTCTTC.

The genes are TRBV5-1 and TRBJ2-7; tentative D call: TRBD2 (5 bases). The germline V gene encodes CDR1 SGHRS and CDR2 YFSETQ. V shed 5 bases and J shed 0 bases, with 12 bases lying between them. This CDR3 comprises 14 residues. The CDR3 protein is CASREWAGSYEQYF. CDR3 sequence (DNA): TGCGCCAGCAGAGAATGGGCGGGCTCCTACGAGCAGTACTTC.

The chain couples TRBV27 to TRBJ2-5, with D perhaps matching TRBD1 (8 bases). This CDR3 has 14 residues. Germline lookup yields CDR1 MNHEY and CDR2 SMNVEV (reference sequence). V was shortened by 8 bases and J by 0 bases, with 13 bases between the two germline ends. Here the CDR3 DNA reads TGTGCCAGCGGGGGGGACAGGTACCAAGAGACCCAGTACTTC. This translates into CASGGDRYQETQYF.

The chain joins TRBV5-1 to TRBJ2-7; 10 positions agree with TRBD1. The germline CDR1 and CDR2 sequences are SGHRS and YFSETQ. The trim removed 3 bases at V and 2 bases at J, leaving 5 bases unmatched. The CDR3 has 15 amino acids. CDR3 sequence: CASSSPGTGAYEQYF. The CDR3 DNA sequence: TGCGCCAGCAGCTCCCCGGGGACAGGGGCCTACGAGCAGTACTTC.

The chain recombines TRBV7-2 with TRBJ1-1; 10 bases map to TRBD1. This CDR3 region has 14 residues. J lost 4 bases, V lost 5 bases, and 4 bases had no gene match. CDR1 is SGHTA and CDR2 is FQGNSA in the germline V gene. The CDR3 DNA sequence: TGTGCCAGCAGCACTAGGACAGGGGGCACTGAAGCTTTCTTT. Protein product: CASSTRTGGTEAFF.

The chain recombines TRBV19 with TRBJ1-6, with 9 bases matching TRBD1. From germline, CDR1 is LNHDA and CDR2 SQIVND (reference sequence). V was clipped by 6 bases and J by 6 bases; unmatched bases: 0. The CDR3 is made up of 13 amino acids. The CDR3 DNA follows: TGTGCCAGTAGGGACAGGGGTAATTCACCCCTCCACTTT. This translates into CASRDRGNSPLHF.

This chain links TRBV7-9 with TRBJ1-1, with D uncertain. This CDR3 is built from 16 residues. Trimming shortened V by 1 base and J by 3 bases, and 15 bases separated the two germline ends. Looked up from germline, CDR1 is SEHNR and CDR2 is FQNEAQ (reference sequence). The chain's CDR3 is CASSLGHSPEDTEAFF. DNA of the CDR3: TGTGCCAGCAGCTTAGGTCATAGTCCCGAGGACACTGAAGCTTTCTTT. Supplemented by reference TRBV7-9 and TRBJ1-1, the full variable domain reads DTGVSQNPRHKITKRGQNVTFRCDPISEHNRLYWYRQTLGQGPEFLTYFQNEAQLEKSRLLSDRFSAERPKGSFSTLEIQRTEQGDSAMYLCASSLGHSPEDTEAFFGQGTRLTVV.

The rearrangement uses TRBV12-3 or TRBV12-4 and TRBJ2-3, with 8 positions matching TRBD2. Unmatched junction bases numbered 3, after V lost 8 bases and J lost 2 bases. This CDR3 is 13 amino acids long. The CDR3 nucleotides are TGTGCCAGCGTAGCGGGGACCACAGATACGCAGTATTTT. This translates into CASVAGTTDTQYF.

The chain couples TRBV4-1 to TRBJ2-5; 10 bases align to TRBD1. The trim removed 4 bases at V and 0 bases at J, leaving 5 bases unmatched. CDR1 is MGHRA, CDR2 YSYEKL, per germline. This CDR3 is built from 16 residues. This CDR3 is CASSPAGQGYQETQYF. The CDR3 nucleotides read TGCGCCAGCAGCCCAGCGGGACAGGGGTACCAAGAGACCCAGTACTTC.

This chain uses TRBV11-3 with TRBJ2-1, with 13 bases identical to TRBD2. Unmatched junction bases numbered 5, after V lost 4 bases and J lost 2 bases. Looked up from germline, CDR1 is SGHNT and CDR2 is YENEEA. The CDR3 loop spans 17 amino acids. Here the CDR3 reads CASSSRGLAGPYNEQFF. The CDR3 DNA reads TGTGCCAGCAGCTCCCGGGGACTAGCGGGGCCCTACAATGAGCAGTTCTTC.

This chain connects TRBV19 to TRBJ2-1; 13 nucleotides line up with TRBD2. CDR1 is LNHDA, CDR2 SQIVND, per germline (reference sequence). The V segment lost 3 bases and the J segment 9 bases; nucleotides outside the gene matches: 5. CDR3 length equals 15 residues. The CDR3 nucleotides are TGTGCCAGTAGTATTACTAGCGGGGGGGCGGTTGAGCAGTTCTTC. This gives the protein CASSITSGGAVEQFF.

This sequence joins TRBV24-1 and TRBJ2-7; D is possibly TRBD2 (5 bases). Germline CDR1 and CDR2: KGHDR and SFDVKD. The ends were cut back, 9 bases at V and 0 bases at J, with 14 bases in the middle. This CDR3 comprises 14 residues. CDR3 in amino acids: CATAPHRDSYEQYF. In DNA, the CDR3 is TGTGCCACCGCCCCGCATCGGGACTCCTACGAGCAGTACTTC.

CDR3 protein: CSVTHGGLIWTEETQYF. In nucleotides, the CDR3 is TGCAGCGTTACTCACGGGGGGCTAATTTGGACCGAAGAGACCCAGTACTTC. The V and J genes are TRBV29-1 and TRBJ2-5, with D perhaps TRBD2 (7 bases). The CDR3 is 17 amino acids. V was shortened by 5 bases and J by 3 bases, with 25 bases between the two germline ends. In germline, CDR1 is SQVTM, CDR2 ANQGSEA.